This T cell receptor beta chain comes out of a study of blood T cells in healthy people across ages. This clonotype has just a few counts. The CDR3 spans 14 residues. Trimming removed 3 bases at V and 0 bases at J, with 9 bases between. CDR1 and CDR2 from the germline V gene are MNHNS and SASEGT. The authors ran a second PCR of about 7 to 12 cycles using a sample-barcoded 5' primer and a J-beta primer mix. TCRdb re-called the 5' RACE reads with MiXCR, one entry per CDR3 protein. The data hold approximately 880,000 distinct CDR3 sequences, with roughly 50% observed a single time. The clonotype originates from a man aged 30-40 years in good health. The chain employs TRBV6-1 and TRBJ2-7, with TRBD2 as a possible D gene (5 bases). Sequences were obtained from blood. The CDR3 DNA follows: TGTGCCAGCAGTGACCCGGGGAGCTCCTACGAGCAGTACTTC. Translated, it gives CASSDPGSSYEQYF.